The clone carrying this T cell receptor beta chain was detected a few times. Its antigen is unknown. The data are from a study of cytomegalovirus exposure and HLA in healthy donors. Whole-study results and caveats: A missense variant in DCLRE1C was later tied to TCR beta V- and J-gene trimming. The authors later found HLA-associated TCR beta chains more clonally expanded than equally common others.

CDR1 is LGHNA, CDR2 YNFKEQ, per germline. CDR3 length: 15 residues. V was clipped by 2 bases and J by 1 base, with 8 bases between them. The PCR made use of 60 Vbeta and 13 Jbeta primers. How the authors handled the data: An analysis performed later counted roughly 80 million unique TCR beta chains (roughly 11 million of them shared). Some clones are missing from TCRdb's copy, which holds only in-frame ones; the method was immunoSEQ multiplex PCR. For V, J and clone size, that table is used; D and trimming come from the DNA. The sample shows some 98,000 clones, approximately 77% of them seen only once.

This chain links TRBV4-2 with TRBJ2-2; possibly TRBD2 for D (5 bases). Sequenced sample: PBMCs. This sequence was found in a female donor in good health and CMV-seronegative. CDR3 coding DNA: TGTGCCAGCAGCCAACCCCGGGGGAACACCGGGGAGCTGTTTTTT. Translation gives CASSQPRGNTGELFF.